Listed below are T cell receptor beta chains from one sample, sequenced in a study of blood T cell repertoires in COVID-19. The table came from immunoSEQ multiplex PCR; TCRdb's copy has only in-frame clones and leaves some out. The sample yields 120,000 to 150,000 clones, approximately 83% seen once. Material: peripheral blood. These receptors were taken from a human donor in a cohort sampled during active COVID-19. Each CDR3 is given with its conserved first and last residue. Each record gives: V gene, clone size, D gene, J gene, CDR3 DNA, CDR3 protein. The D gene is left open where the match is weak. A row's size may be missing; if present it is once, few, many or a size class.

v_call: TRBV2
clone_size: -
d_call: TRBD1
j_call: TRBJ2-6
cdr3_nt: TGTGCCAGCAGGGCTGACAGGGTATTGTCGTCGGGTGGGGCCAACGTCCTGACTTTC
cdr3_aa: CASRADRVLSSGGANVLTF

v_call: TRBV7-2
clone_size: -
d_call: TRBD2
j_call: TRBJ2-7
cdr3_nt: TGTGCCAGCAGCCGGCGATCTAGCGGGGACTACGAGCAGTACTTC
cdr3_aa: CASSRRSSGDYEQYF

v_call: TRBV2
clone_size: -
d_call: TRBD1
j_call: TRBJ2-7
cdr3_nt: TGTGCCAGCAGTGAAGTGCCGGGACAGGGGTATGAGCAGTACTTC
cdr3_aa: CASSEVPGQGYEQYF

v_call: TRBV12-3/TRBV12-4
clone_size: -
d_call: -
j_call: TRBJ1-6
cdr3_nt: TGTGCCAGCAGTTTAGCCTCCGGGACCCTCCACTTT
cdr3_aa: CASSLASGTLHF

v_call: TRBV5-4
clone_size: -
d_call: -
j_call: TRBJ2-2
cdr3_nt: TGTGCCAGCAGCTTGACGCGAGGTTTCAACACCGGGGAGCTGTTTTTT
cdr3_aa: CASSLTRGFNTGELFF

v_call: TRBV7-6
clone_size: once
d_call: TRBD2
j_call: TRBJ2-2
cdr3_nt: TGTGCCAGCAGCCCTCGGGGGGCGGGAGGCACCGGGGAGCTGTTTTTT
cdr3_aa: CASSPRGAGGTGELFF

v_call: TRBV6-6
clone_size: once
d_call: -
j_call: TRBJ1-2
cdr3_nt: TGTGCCAGCAGTTACTCGACAGGACCTTCGGGGTATGGCTACACCTTC
cdr3_aa: CASSYSTGPSGYGYTF

v_call: TRBV19
clone_size: -
d_call: TRBD2
j_call: TRBJ2-1
cdr3_nt: TGTGCCAGCCGTCCCCCTACGGGAGCGGGAGAAAATGAGCAGTTCTTC
cdr3_aa: CASRPPTGAGENEQFF

v_call: TRBV9
clone_size: -
d_call: -
j_call: TRBJ2-3
cdr3_nt: TGTGCCAGCAAAGGAGGTTATAACACAGATACGCAGTATTTT
cdr3_aa: CASKGGYNTDTQYF

v_call: TRBV18
clone_size: -
d_call: TRBD2
j_call: TRBJ2-1
cdr3_nt: TGTGCCAGCTCACCACCTAGCGGGAGAAACAATGAGCAGTTCTTC
cdr3_aa: CASSPPSGRNNEQFF

v_call: TRBV29-1
clone_size: -
d_call: TRBD2
j_call: TRBJ2-5
cdr3_nt: TGCAGCGTTGTTGGGGGTGGGACTATGGAGACCCAGTACTTC
cdr3_aa: CSVVGGGTMETQYF

v_call: TRBV5-1
clone_size: -
d_call: -
j_call: TRBJ2-3
cdr3_nt: TGCGCCAGCAGCTTAAAGCCCCTTTCTAGTACGCAGTATTTT
cdr3_aa: CASSLKPLSSTQYF

v_call: TRBV5-4
clone_size: -
d_call: TRBD1
j_call: TRBJ1-5
cdr3_nt: TGTGCCAGCAGCTTAGGAGGGGGCGCGGGACAGCCCCAGCATTTT
cdr3_aa: CASSLGGGAGQPQHF